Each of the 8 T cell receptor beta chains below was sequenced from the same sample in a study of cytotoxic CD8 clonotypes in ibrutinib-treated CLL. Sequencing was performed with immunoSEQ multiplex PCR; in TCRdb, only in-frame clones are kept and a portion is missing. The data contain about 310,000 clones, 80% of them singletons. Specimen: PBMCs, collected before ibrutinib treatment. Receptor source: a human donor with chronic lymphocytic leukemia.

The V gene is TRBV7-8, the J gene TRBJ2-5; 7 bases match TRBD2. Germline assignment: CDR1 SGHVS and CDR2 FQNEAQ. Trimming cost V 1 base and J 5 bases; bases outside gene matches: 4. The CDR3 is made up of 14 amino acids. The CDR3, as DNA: TGTGCCAGCAGCTTAGGGGGGGGATCGGAGACCCAGTACTTC. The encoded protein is CASSLGGGSETQYF.

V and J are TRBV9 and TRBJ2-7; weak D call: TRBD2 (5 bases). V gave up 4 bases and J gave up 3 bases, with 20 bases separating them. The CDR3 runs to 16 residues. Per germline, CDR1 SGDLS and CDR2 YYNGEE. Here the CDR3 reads CASSSNPWTSGYEQYF. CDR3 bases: TGTGCCAGCAGCTCAAATCCTTGGACCAGCGGCTACGAGCAGTACTTC.

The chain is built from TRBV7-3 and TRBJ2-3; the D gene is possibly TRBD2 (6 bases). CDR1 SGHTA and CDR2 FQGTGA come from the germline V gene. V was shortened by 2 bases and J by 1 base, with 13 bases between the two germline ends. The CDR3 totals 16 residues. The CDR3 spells CASSLGVAERTDTQYF. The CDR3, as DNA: TGTGCCAGCAGCTTAGGCGTAGCGGAACGCACAGATACGCAGTATTTT.

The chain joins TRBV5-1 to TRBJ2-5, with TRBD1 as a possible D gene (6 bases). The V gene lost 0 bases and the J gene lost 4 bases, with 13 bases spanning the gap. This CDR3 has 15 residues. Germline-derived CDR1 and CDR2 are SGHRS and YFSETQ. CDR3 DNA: TGCGCCAGCAGCTTGGAGGGGACAAATGGAGAGACCCAGTACTTC. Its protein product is CASSLEGTNGETQYF.

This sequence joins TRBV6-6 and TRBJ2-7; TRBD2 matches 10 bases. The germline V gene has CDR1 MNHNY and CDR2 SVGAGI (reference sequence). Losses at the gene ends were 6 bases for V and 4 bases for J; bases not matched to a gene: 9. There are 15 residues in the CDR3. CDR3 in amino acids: CASRTGAGGGYEQYF. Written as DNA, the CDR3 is TGTGCCAGCAGGACCGGAGCGGGAGGGGGATACGAGCAGTACTTC.

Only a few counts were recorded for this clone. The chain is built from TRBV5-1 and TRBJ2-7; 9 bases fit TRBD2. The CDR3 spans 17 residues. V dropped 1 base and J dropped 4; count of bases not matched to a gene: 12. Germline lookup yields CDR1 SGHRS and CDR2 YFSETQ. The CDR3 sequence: CASSLYRSSGDGYEQYF. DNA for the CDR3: TGCGCCAGCAGCTTGTATAGGTCTAGCGGGGATGGGTACGAGCAGTACTTC.

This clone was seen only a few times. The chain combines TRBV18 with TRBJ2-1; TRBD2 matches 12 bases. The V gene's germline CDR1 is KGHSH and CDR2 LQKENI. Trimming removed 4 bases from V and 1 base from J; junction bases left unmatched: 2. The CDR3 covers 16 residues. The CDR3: CASSLTSGGSYNEQFF. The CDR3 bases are TGTGCCAGCTCACTCACTAGCGGGGGGTCCTACAATGAGCAGTTCTTC.

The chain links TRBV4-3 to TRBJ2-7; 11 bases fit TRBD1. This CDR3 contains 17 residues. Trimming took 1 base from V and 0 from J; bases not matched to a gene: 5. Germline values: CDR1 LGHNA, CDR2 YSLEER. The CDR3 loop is CASSQARGTGGSYEQYF. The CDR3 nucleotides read TGCGCCAGCAGCCAAGCCCGGGGGACAGGGGGCTCCTACGAGCAGTACTTC.